This T cell receptor (beta chain) was sequenced in a study of blood T cell repertoires in COVID-19. Produced via immunoSEQ multiplex PCR; TCRdb's table is partial and in-frame only. The sample includes around 200,000 clones, approximately 90% of them seen just once. Trimming left V 7 bases short and J 5 bases short, with 13 bases between. CDR1 is SGHNT and CDR2 is YYREEE in the germline V gene (reference sequence). The CDR3 runs 14 residues. The chain uses TRBV5-4 and TRBJ1-6; possible D gene TRBD1, 5 bases. The TCR comes from a young man with acute COVID-19. Sequencing used PBMCs or T cells enriched from blood (not recorded which). As DNA, the CDR3 is TGTGCCAGCCGGAGCGGGGGGAATAATTCACCCCTCCACTTT. As protein: CASRSGGNNSPLHF. Variable domain in full (rest from reference TRBV5-4 and TRBJ1-6): ETGVTQSPTHLIKTRGQQVTLRCSSQSGHNTVSWYQQALGQGPQFIFQYYREEENGRGNFPPRFSGLQFPNYSSELNVNALELDDSALYLCASRSGGNNSPLHFGNGTRLTVT.